This T cell receptor beta chain was identified during a study of regulatory T cells in long-lasting Graves disease. This clonotype was recorded many times. The time point here: newly diagnosed GD, antithyroid drugs for less than 3 months. TCR sequences were obtained from RNA taken from PBMCs. The CDR3 is 14 residues long. The germline CDR1 and CDR2 sequences are SGHTA and FQGNSA. V shed 4 bases and J shed 3 bases, with 13 bases lying between them. Investigators prepared the TCR beta libraries by applying iRepertoire HTBI primers and Arm-PCR of CDR3 regions. Each CDR3 protein gets one entry after TCRdb re-called the multiplex PCR reads with MiXCR. The table has 380,000 or so distinct CDR3 sequences, about 17% seen once; the top ten hold around 20%. The same sample was also used in a study of T cells in Graves' hyperthyroidism and ophthalmopathy. From that paper: First-round RT-PCR with HTBI primers amplified the TCR CDR3 region.

The sequence derives from a woman aged 18 to 35 with Graves disease. V and J are TRBV7-2 and TRBJ2-7; D may be TRBD1 or TRBD2 (5 bases each). Sequences were derived from peripheral blood mononuclear cells (PBMCs), sampled at new diagnosis, from a patient treated with antithyroid drugs. The CDR3 sequence: CASSSNRDGYEQYF. The CDR3 nucleotides read TGTGCCAGCAGCTCCAACCGGGACGGCTACGAGCAGTACTTC.